The 30 T cell receptor beta chains below were found in one sample sequenced in a study of T cells in Graves' hyperthyroidism and ophthalmopathy. Amplified TCR beta CDR3 regions came from RNA transcripts. Using the HTBI primer set, a first-round RT-PCR was run on the TCR CDR3. Each CDR3 protein is one row after TCRdb ran MiXCR on the multiplex PCR reads. Found here are some 580,000 distinct CDR3 sequences, roughly 15% of them singletons; the top ten hold around 3.5%. Sequenced: blood. All receptors come from a woman aged 40 to 49 with Graves' ophthalmopathy.

This clonotype was observed at least ten times. V usage is TRBV18 and J usage is TRBJ1-1; D might be TRBD1 (6 bases). The CDR3 sequence is 12 residues long. The V end lost 1 base, the J end lost 7 bases, and 7 bases lay between the germline ends. CDR1 is KGHSH and CDR2 is LQKENI in the germline V gene. The chain's CDR3 is CASSPRDNEAFF. CDR3 nucleotide sequence: TGTGCCAGCTCACCACGGGACAATGAAGCTTTCTTT.

This clonotype has a handful of counts. The chain is built from TRBV19 and TRBJ2-2; 8 bases are shared with TRBD1. Germline trimming cut 3 bases from V and 2 bases from J; bases unmatched to any gene: 5. Germline CDR1 and CDR2: LNHDA and SQIVND (reference sequence). The CDR3 extends over 16 amino acids. DNA of the CDR3: TGTGCCAGTAGTATCCGGGACAGGCAAAACACCGGGGAGCTGTTTTTT. Its translation: CASSIRDRQNTGELFF.

This clonotype has a handful of counts. The chain uses TRBV12-3 or TRBV12-4 and TRBJ1-2, with TRBD1 as a possible D gene (5 bases). This CDR3 region has 12 residues. V lost 3 bases and J lost 13, with 15 bases in between. CDR3 coding DNA: TGTGCCAGCAGTTTCGGGACGGCTAGTATCACCTTC. Encoded protein: CASSFGTASITF.

This clonotype occurred a few times. The V and J genes are TRBV7-2 and TRBJ2-7, with 9 bases lining up with TRBD2. Matching the DNA end better, TRBJ2-1 makes the J call doubtful. The length of the CDR3 is 15 residues. Germline V gene data show CDR1 as SGHTA and CDR2 as FQGNSA. The CDR3 reads CASSSSGVTGYEQFF. CDR3 DNA: TGTGCCAGCAGCTCTAGCGGGGTGACTGGGTACGAGCAGTTCTTC.

This clonotype was recorded at least ten times. The J gene is TRBJ2-2, the V gene TRBV2, with D perhaps TRBD1 (6 bases). This CDR3 has 15 residues. Germline loops: CDR1 SNHLY, CDR2 FYNNEI. Between the trimmed V and J ends, which lost 6 bases and 2 bases, there was a span of 13 bases. The DNA for the CDR3 is TGTGCCAGCAGGCAACAGGGCTCCAACACCGGGGAGCTGTTTTTT. This sequence encodes CASRQQGSNTGELFF.

The rearrangement uses TRBV4-1 and TRBJ1-2, with D possibly matching TRBD1 (6 bases). This CDR3 contains 13 residues. Germline CDR1 MGHRA, CDR2 YSYEKL. The V and J ends lost 1 base and 6 bases respectively, with 9 bases between them. CDR3 protein: CASSQVTGNGYTF. The CDR3 bases are TGCGCCAGCAGCCAAGTAACAGGGAATGGCTACACCTTC.

This chain joins TRBV6-5 and TRBJ1-2, with 11 bases matching TRBD1. Per the germline V gene, CDR1 is MNHEY and CDR2 is SVGAGI. Unmatched junction bases numbered 3, after V lost 2 bases and J lost 4 bases. The length of the CDR3 is 15 residues. The CDR3 region is CASSYGQGAGYGYTF. The CDR3 nucleotides are TGTGCCAGCAGTTACGGACAGGGGGCGGGCTATGGCTACACCTTC.

This clonotype has just a few counts. The chain combines TRBV3-1 with TRBJ2-7; D is unresolved. The CDR3 is 14 amino acids. Germline loops: CDR1 LGHDT, CDR2 YNNKEL (reference sequence). V lost 5 bases and J lost 6, with 17 bases in between. CDR3 protein: CASSYRSLRGEQYF. The CDR3 nucleotides read TGTGCCAGCAGCTACCGCTCACTGCGTGGCGAGCAGTACTTC.

At least ten counts were recorded for this clonotype. The CDR3, as DNA: TGTGCCATCAGGTGGGACCGAAATCAGCCCCAGCATTTT. Its protein is CAIRWDRNQPQHF. J is TRBJ1-5 and V is TRBV10-3, with D possibly TRBD1 on 5 matching bases. Trimming stripped 6 bases from V and 4 bases from J, with 10 bases between. In germline, CDR1 is ENHRY, CDR2 SYGVKD. This CDR3 spans 13 amino acids.

This clonotype was picked up many times. The gene calls are TRBV28 and TRBJ1-2; TRBD1 might be the D (6 bases). The CDR3 spans 16 residues. The V end lost 6 bases, the J end lost 0 bases, and 17 bases lay between the germline ends. Germline CDR1 MDHEN, CDR2 SYDVKM. CDR3 DNA: TGTGCCAGCAGCTCCCTCTTACAGGGATCTAACTATGGCTACACCTTC. Its protein is CASSSLLQGSNYGYTF.

This clonotype was observed at least ten times. The rearrangement joins TRBV20-1 to TRBJ2-7; tentatively, D is TRBD1 (6 bases). The CDR3 contains 14 residues. Trimming took 6 bases from V and 4 from J, leaving 19 bases between them. Germline assignment: CDR1 DFQATT and CDR2 SNEGSKA (reference sequence). The CDR3 coding sequence is TGCAGTGCGGAAACAGGGCCGGGAATTTACGAGCAGTACTTC. Its translation is CSAETGPGIYEQYF.

This clonotype appeared many times. This chain joins TRBV30 and TRBJ2-7, with D hard to call. The CDR3 is 15 residues long. Trimming shortened V by 0 bases and J by 4 bases, and 16 bases separated the two germline ends. Germline V gene lookup returns CDR1 GTSNPN and CDR2 SVGIG (reference sequence). Here the CDR3 DNA reads TGTGCCTGGAGTGTATGGGCACCGGATTCTTACGAGCAGTACTTC. Protein sequence: CAWSVWAPDSYEQYF.

This clonotype has a count of ten or more. The chain combines TRBV18 with TRBJ1-2; D gene uncertain. Per the germline V gene, CDR1 is KGHSH and CDR2 is LQKENI. Trimming removed 3 bases at V and 8 bases at J, with 19 bases between. The CDR3 has 15 amino acids. The CDR3 region is CASSPGEDLLFGYTF. DNA of the CDR3: TGTGCCAGCTCACCGGGAGAAGACTTGTTATTCGGCTACACCTTC.

The chain has TRBV30 and TRBJ1-1; no reliable D call. V lost 4 bases and J 4 bases, leaving 10 bases between the germline ends. The CDR3 length is 12 residues. Germline assignment: CDR1 GTSNPN and CDR2 SVGIG (reference sequence). CDR3 nucleotides: TGTGCCTGGAATCCCGGGTCCACTGAAGCTTTCTTT. Its translation: CAWNPGSTEAFF.

There are a few counts of this clonotype. V is TRBV5-1 and J is TRBJ1-3; D is unclear. This CDR3 spans 14 amino acids. Per the germline V gene, CDR1 is SGHRS and CDR2 is YFSETQ. V lost 0 bases, J lost 3 bases, and 7 bases lay in between. The CDR3 spells CASSLAGFGNTIYF. CDR3 sequence (DNA): TGCGCCAGCAGCTTGGCAGGATTTGGAAACACCATATATTTT.

The chain links TRBV12-3 or TRBV12-4 to TRBJ1-2; 7 nucleotides agree with TRBD1. The V and J ends lost 7 bases and 3 bases, in that order; junction bases with no gene match: 11. The CDR3 totals 15 residues. The CDR3 nucleotides are TGTGCCAGCACCAAAGGGAATCAGGGGGACTATGGCTACACCTTC. Translation: CASTKGNQGDYGYTF.

This clonotype was seen many times. The chain combines TRBV7-2 with TRBJ2-7, with D possibly matching TRBD2 (6 bases). CDR1 and CDR2 (germline): SGHTA, FQGNSA. V was cut by 1 base and J by 3 bases, with 13 bases left in between. The CDR3 is made up of 15 amino acids. CDR3 bases: TGTGCCAGCAGCTTAGAAGGGACTGGCGACTACGAGCAGTACTTC. Translating it yields CASSLEGTGDYEQYF.

This rearrangement joins TRBV5-4 to TRBJ2-3, with D unresolved. The CDR3 is 14 amino acids. Germline lookup yields CDR1 SGHNT and CDR2 YYREEE (reference sequence). With 6 bases removed from V and 0 bases from J, the gap between germline ends came to 11 bases. The CDR3 DNA is TGTGCCAGCATCAAATCTCCTAGCACAGATACGCAGTATTTT. It translates to CASIKSPSTDTQYF.

This clonotype has only a few counts. The chain links TRBV12-3 or TRBV12-4 to TRBJ2-3; D remains unclear. The CDR3 contains 15 residues. V was trimmed by 5 bases and J by 4 bases, leaving 16 bases between them. The CDR3 sequence is CASSPPPSLADTQYF. DNA for the CDR3: TGTGCCAGCAGTCCCCCCCCCTCTTTAGCAGATACGCAGTATTTT.

This clonotype came up many times. The chain has TRBV30 and TRBJ2-7; D is undetermined. Trimming took 0 bases from V and 5 from J, leaving 11 bases between them. This CDR3 is built from 13 residues. Germline loops: CDR1 GTSNPN, CDR2 SVGIG (reference sequence). This CDR3 reads CAWSVNSRDEQYF. The CDR3, as DNA: TGTGCCTGGAGTGTTAACAGCCGAGACGAGCAGTACTTC.

A note on this clonotype: At one of its ends the junction is not consistent with the germline gene, which may arise from a read error. The J gene is TRBJ1-5, the V gene TRBV6-1; the D gene is possibly TRBD1 (5 bases). The length of the CDR3 is 14 residues. Germline loops: CDR1 MNHNS, CDR2 SASEGT. CDR3 region: CASSESGNNQSQHF. DNA for the CDR3: TGTGCCAGCAGTGAGTCAGGGAATAATCAGTCCCAGCATTTT.

This clonotype was counted at least ten times. This chain links TRBV20-1 with TRBJ1-4, with unresolved D. The germline V gene encodes CDR1 DFQATT and CDR2 SNEGSKA (reference sequence). Trimming left V 6 bases short and J 2 bases short, with 10 bases between. This CDR3 region has 13 residues. The CDR3 nucleotides are TGCAGTGCCCCCGCGTCGACTAATGAAAAACTGTTTTTT. This sequence encodes CSAPASTNEKLFF.

There are a few counts of this clonotype. The chain joins TRBV11-1 to TRBJ2-2; the D call may be TRBD1 or TRBD2 (5 bases each). V shed 2 bases and J shed 3 bases, with 10 bases lying between them. The CDR3 sequence is 15 residues long. Germline CDR1 and CDR2: SGHAT and FQDESV (reference sequence). The CDR3 region is CASSLSLGDTGELFF. DNA for the CDR3: TGTGCCAGCAGCTTATCGCTGGGGGACACCGGGGAGCTGTTTTTT.

This clonotype was detected only a few times. The chain links TRBV5-1 to TRBJ2-4; 12 bases agree with TRBD2. The J segment lost 5 bases and the V segment lost 4 bases, leaving 16 bases of the junction unmatched. This CDR3 has 19 residues. The germline gives CDR1 SGHRS, CDR2 YFSETQ. The chain's CDR3 is CASSPNFGLAGFVQNIQYF. In DNA form, the CDR3 reads TGCGCCAGCAGCCCAAACTTTGGACTAGCGGGATTTGTCCAAAACATTCAGTACTTC.

The rearrangement links TRBV20-1 to TRBJ1-6; 9 positions match TRBD1. The CDR3 spans 15 residues. The V segment lost 5 bases and the J segment 6 bases; nucleotides outside the gene matches: 8. CDR1 and CDR2 (germline): DFQATT, SNEGSKA (reference sequence). The CDR3 spells CSAGTGTGPNSPLHF. CDR3 in DNA: TGCAGTGCTGGAACCGGGACAGGGCCTAATTCACCCCTCCACTTT.

This clonotype was seen at least ten times. CDR3 nucleotides: TGTGCCAGCAGCTTATCGGACTTCATTAGCACAGATACGCAGTATTTT. Amino acid sequence: CASSLSDFISTDTQYF. The V gene is TRBV7-9, the J gene TRBJ2-3; TRBD2 is a possible D gene (5 bases). The germline V gene has CDR1 SEHNR and CDR2 FQNEAQ (reference sequence). CDR3 size: 16 residues. Trimming pared 2 bases from V and 0 bases from J, leaving 12 bases between.

In this sample, this clonotype turned up many times. The rearrangement links TRBV3-1 to TRBJ2-1; 9 bases match TRBD2. The ends lost 1 base at V and 2 bases at J; junction bases unmatched: 6. The length of the CDR3 is 17 residues. The V gene's germline CDR1 is LGHDT and CDR2 YNNKEL (reference sequence). CDR3 loop: CASSQVLTSGPYNEQFF. The CDR3 region has the DNA TGTGCCAGCAGCCAAGTGTTGACTAGCGGCCCCTACAATGAGCAGTTCTTC.

This clonotype showed up just a few times. The chain's CDR3 is CASSRAPGQGAYEQYF. CDR3 DNA sequence: TGCGCCAGCAGCCGAGCTCCGGGACAGGGAGCCTACGAGCAGTACTTC. The V call is TRBV4-1, the J call TRBJ2-7, with 9 bases aligning to TRBD1. With 4 bases clipped from V and 2 bases from J, the junction kept 9 bases outside the gene matches. The CDR3 length is 16 residues. Looked up from germline, CDR1 is MGHRA and CDR2 is YSYEKL.

In this sample, this clonotype turned up many times. The chain joins TRBV30 to TRBJ1-1; no definite D call. The V and J ends lost 3 bases and 2 bases respectively, with 10 bases between them. The CDR3 covers 13 residues. CDR1 is GTSNPN, CDR2 SVGIG, per germline (reference sequence). Here the CDR3 DNA reads TGTGCCTGGAGGGTACACGTAAACACTGAAGCTTTCTTT. Encoded protein: CAWRVHVNTEAFF.

There are many counts of this clonotype. The chain is built from TRBV30 and TRBJ2-3, with D uncertain. CDR3 size: 17 residues. Germline CDR1 and CDR2: GTSNPN and SVGIG (reference sequence). V lost 1 base to trimming and J lost 0 bases, with 17 bases between them. The CDR3, as DNA: TGTGCCTGGAGTGCTTGGGTCCCCTTTCCTAGCACAGATACGCAGTATTTT. Translation: CAWSAWVPFPSTDTQYF.